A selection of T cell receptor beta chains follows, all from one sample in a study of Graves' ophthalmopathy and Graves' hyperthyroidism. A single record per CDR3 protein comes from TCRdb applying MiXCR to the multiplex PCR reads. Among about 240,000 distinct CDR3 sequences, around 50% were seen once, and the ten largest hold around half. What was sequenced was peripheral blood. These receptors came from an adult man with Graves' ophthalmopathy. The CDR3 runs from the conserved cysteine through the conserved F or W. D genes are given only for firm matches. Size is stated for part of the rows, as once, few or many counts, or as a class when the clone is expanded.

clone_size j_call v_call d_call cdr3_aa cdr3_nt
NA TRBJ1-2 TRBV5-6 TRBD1 CASSLVGGQAYGYTF TGTGCCAGCAGCTTGGTAGGAGGACAGGCCTATGGCTACACCTTC
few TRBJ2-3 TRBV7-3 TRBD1 CASTRGQGQDTQYF TGTGCCAGCACGAGAGGACAGGGTCAAGATACGCAGTATTTT
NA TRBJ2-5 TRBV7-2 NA CASSQAQETQYF TGTGCCAGCAGCCAAGCCCAAGAGACCCAGTACTTC
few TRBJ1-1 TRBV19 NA CASSYVTNTEAFF TGTGCCAGTTCTTATGTGACGAACACTGAAGCTTTCTTT
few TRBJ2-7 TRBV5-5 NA CASSLDLRSSYEQYF TGTGCCAGCAGCTTGGACCTGCGGTCTTCCTACGAGCAGTACTTC
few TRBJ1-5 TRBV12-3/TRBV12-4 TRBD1 CASRPGGHQPQHF TGTGCCAGCAGACCAGGGGGCCATCAGCCCCAGCATTTT
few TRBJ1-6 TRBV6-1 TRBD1 CASTPPTGGKVLSPLHF TGTGCCAGCACCCCGCCCACAGGGGGCAAAGTATTATCACCCCTCCACTTT
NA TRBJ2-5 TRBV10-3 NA CPIGETQYF TGTCCCATAGGGGAGACCCAGTACTTC
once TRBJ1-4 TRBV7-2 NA CASSLHMGWNEKLFF TGTGCCAGCAGCCTTCACATGGGCTGGAATGAAAAACTGTTTTTT
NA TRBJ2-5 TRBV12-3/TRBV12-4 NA CASSPRALGETQYF TGTGCCAGCAGCCCCCGGGCCCTAGGAGAGACCCAGTACTTC
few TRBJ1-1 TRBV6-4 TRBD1 CASSVSQGAGTEAFF TGTGCCAGCAGTGTCTCACAGGGGGCCGGCACTGAAGCTTTCTTT
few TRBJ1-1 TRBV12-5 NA CASGPGPRAFF TGTGCTAGTGGTCCCGGTCCAAGAGCTTTCTTT
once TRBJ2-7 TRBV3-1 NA CANSQGLASSYEQYF TGTGCCAACAGCCAAGGCCTAGCGAGCTCCTACGAGCAGTACTTC
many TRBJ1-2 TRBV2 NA CASSERGVGGYTF TGTGCCAGCAGTGAGAGGGGCGTTGGCGGCTACACCTTC
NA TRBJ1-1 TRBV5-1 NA CASSLLVEHTEAFF TGCGCCAGCAGCTTGTTGGTGGAGCACACTGAAGCTTTCTTT